The clone carrying this TCR beta chain was seen a handful of times. Its antigen is still unknown. One entry per CDR3 protein, called by TCRdb with MiXCR from the 5' RACE reads. The data show 450,000 or so distinct CDR3 sequences, 14% seen once. Trimming removed 2 bases at V and 2 bases at J, with 17 bases between. Germline CDR1 reads SGHRS; CDR2 reads YFSETQ. The CDR3 is 18 amino acids. Everyone who donated was a healthy Caucasian. The data were obtained in a study of identical twins. Findings and caveats of the study: Weaker excess sharing between twins was seen in beta out-of-frame sequences. Cross-sectional statistical analysis was relied on for the conclusions, without the same donors being followed.

These data were likewise used in another study, on yellow fever vaccine responses in identical twins. That source adds: Among the twins, the vaccine T cell response reportedly seemed partly convergent and partly personalized.

This chain uses TRBV5-1 with TRBJ2-6; D perhaps matches TRBD1 (6 bases). Sequencing was done on a sample of CD4+ T cells sorted from blood. The receptor was derived from a woman aged 18-29 years in good health. CDR3 bases: TGCGCCAGCAGCTTAGTTCCCACACAGGGAACTGGGGCCAACGTCCTGACTTTC. Protein sequence: CASSLVPTQGTGANVLTF.